This T cell receptor beta chain was found in a study of T cell responses to AZD1222 COVID-19 vaccine (dated by TCRdb to about 2021). For the wider study: A total of 230 to 250 trial participants underwent TCR sequencing, of whom some 210 received two doses of AZD1222 and some 26 received two doses of the MenACWY control vaccine. Enrollment into the trials was organized by age into subgroups of 18-55, 56-69 and 70-plus years, and those subgroups contained approximately 160, 26 and 62 TCR-sequenced participants, respectively. Broader findings and caveats from the paper: Nearly half of unique spike-specific TCRs reportedly recognized epitopes outside regions mutated in the B.1.351 and B.1.1.7 variants. In the small 56-69-year group, the increase in depth fell short of significance, most likely because of low power. Because no day 14 peak-response samples were available, the repertoires could be characterized only after the peak T cell response. A significant rise in spike-specific TCR breadth and depth was observed after two AZD1222 doses relative to day 0 and relative to MenACWY recipients. Participants were mostly white British and included more females than males, and it was suggested by the authors that clonal diversity may have been underestimated. The whole spike protein was spanned by vaccine-associated CD4 TCRs, and dominant responses were seen in regions 160-218 and 743-854. Conclusions about previously exposed vaccinees were limited because only five to seven AZD1222 recipients were SARS-CoV-2 seropositive at baseline.

Remarks on this clone: The antigen it binds to is not known. The input lacks base qualities; no much larger clone sits a single base away.

The meaning of the sample's time point label: about 28 days (+/-7) after the second vaccine dose. AZD1222 recipients given second doses at about 4 weeks or at about 12 weeks were pooled, since spike-specific TCR depth and breadth were not found to differ between the two schedules. Samples from vaccinated people were obtained from the UK trials COV001 and COV002, which included a single-blind randomized controlled phase 2/3 trial of AZD1222 (ChAdOx1 nCoV-19) in healthy adults. For TCRbeta chain sequencing, PBMC samples from trial participants were taken at day 0 and at day 28 after the second dose. The CDR3 regions of human TCRbeta chains were analyzed by immunosequencing. The study's own analysis went as follows. Repertoire TCRs were matched against a reference library of SARS-CoV-2-specific TCRs generated with the MIRA antigen-specificity platform. Breadth meant the fraction of unique TCRs that were SARS-CoV-2-associated, whereas depth meant the fraction of total T cells that were SARS-CoV-2-associated. Using the MIRA data, every spike-specific TCR was mapped to the spike region that the TCR reacted to and assigned to either a CD4 or a CD8 class. Log10-transformed breadth and depth values were compared by one-way ANOVA with Sidak's multiple comparisons tests. Held by TCRdb, this immuneACCESS table contains in-frame sequences only and omits some clones. Under half of the omission traces to an unresolved V gene where checked; the cause of the rest is unknown. Clone size and V and J calls were adopted from that table, with D and trimming inferred from the DNA. The sample data list fewer than 30,000 clones, and 86% of these were observed just once. The biggest ten clones account for roughly 8.5% of the sample.

From a lookup of the germline V gene, CDR1 and CDR2 are MRHNA and SNTAGT. The CDR3, cysteine through phenylalanine, is 15 amino acids long. Only the CDR3 part of the read is kept: 45 bases, read in frame from the first base. The V end gives up 8 bases and the J end 1 base, leaving 5 bases in the junction not matched to a gene. Sequencing was performed on peripheral blood, taken 28 days after the second AZD1222 dose. The V and J genes are TRBV6-4 and TRBJ2-5; the central 12 bases match TRBD2. The TCR comes from an adult who received the AZD1222 COVID-19 vaccine. The nucleotides are TGTGCCAGCTCCGGGACTAGCGGGCCCCAAGAGACCCAGTACTTC. It translates to CASSGTSGPQETQYF.